The present T cell receptor (beta chain) was sequenced within a study of blood T cell repertoires in COVID-19 (dated by TCRdb to the early 2020s). In the study overall: Samples covering the acute and convalescent phases of COVID-19 were provided by collaborators in the United States, Italy and Spain. Subjects who had been exposed to COVID-19, were actively infected with it, or had recovered from it provided the deeply sampled blood TCRbeta repertoires that made up the dataset. Where HLA class I and class II types were available, the types were taken from metadata supplied by the sample provider, not from assay-based typing. The material from the prospective study consisted of cDNA or gDNA derived from T cells, B-cell-depleted T cells, or PBMCs. The samples were drawn from two sources: the first 160 participants of the ongoing ImmuneRACE study, and 1,000 to 1,500 subjects contributed by 6 global collaborators. The sample metadata nearly always contained a de-identified subject ID, COVID-19 status, age in years and sex. The repertoires were made available in a free public database intended to serve as a resource for research on the immune response to SARS-CoV-2.

Another Seattle source contributed samples from volunteer blood donors who had recovered from COVID-19. The collaborating institutions used their own protocols to collect whole blood in K2EDTA tubes. For TCRbeta analysis, collaborators shipped samples in one of three forms: frozen whole blood, isolated PBMCs, or DNA extracted from either of those sample types. The immunoSEQ Assay, a bias-controlled multiplex PCR, was used to amplify TCRbeta CDR3 regions from genomic DNA. The original pipeline was this. Nucleated cell counts per sample were estimated from amplification of reference gene primers within the assay. Sequence reads were collapsed and filtered to measure the absolute abundance of every unique TCRbeta CDR3 rearrangement. For each sample, productive Simpson clonality was calculated as the square root of Simpson's diversity index across productive rearrangements. TCRdb retrieved this table from immuneACCESS and kept in-frame rearrangements only. Not all clones are present; in checked studies, unresolved V genes account for under half, and no reason is known for the remainder. V, J and clone size are taken as reported in that table, and D and trimming were inferred from the DNA itself. In all, the sample holds fewer than 150,000 clones, and approximately 86% of those were seen once. The top ten clones comprise about 16% of the sample.

The investigation overall reported the following: How much clinical and demographic metadata was included differed by source and by participant, and the metadata was provided uncurated.

Of note for this clone: It lacks a known antigen. Within one base of it there is no much larger clone, and no base qualities were kept.

The source of this sequence is a woman between 50 and 59 years old who had recovered from COVID-19. Sequences were obtained from peripheral blood.

The nucleotide sequence reads TGTGCCAGCAGGTCGGGAAACACCATATATTTT. It encodes CASRSGNTIYF. The rearranged segments are TRBV2 and TRBJ1-3; too little of a D gene remains to name it. V is pared back by 6 bases and J by 4 bases, with 4 bases lying between the germline termini. The germline V gene specifies SNHLY as CDR1 and FYNNEI as CDR2. Spanning cysteine to phenylalanine, the CDR3 consists of 11 amino acids. The sequence is cut down to CDR3 DNA, 33 bases in frame from base 1.